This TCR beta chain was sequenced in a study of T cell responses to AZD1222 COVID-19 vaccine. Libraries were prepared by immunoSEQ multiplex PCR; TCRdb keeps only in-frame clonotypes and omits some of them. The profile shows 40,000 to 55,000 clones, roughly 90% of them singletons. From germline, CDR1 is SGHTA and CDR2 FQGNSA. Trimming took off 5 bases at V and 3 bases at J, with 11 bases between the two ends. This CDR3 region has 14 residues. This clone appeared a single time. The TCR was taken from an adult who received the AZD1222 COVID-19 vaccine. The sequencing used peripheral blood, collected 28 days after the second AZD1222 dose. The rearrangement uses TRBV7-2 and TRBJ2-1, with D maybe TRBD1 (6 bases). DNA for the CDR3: TGTGCCAGCAGCATGACGACAGGCTACAATGAGCAGTTCTTC. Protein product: CASSMTTGYNEQFF.